This T cell receptor beta chain was profiled in a study of cytomegalovirus exposure and HLA in healthy donors. Trimming stripped 4 bases from V and 0 bases from J, with 13 bases between. The CDR3 is made up of 15 amino acids. Per the germline V gene, CDR1 is SQVTM and CDR2 is ANQGSEA. Of note for this clone: Its matching antigen is unknown.

Findings and caveats of the study: Accounts indicate the classifier identified cytomegalovirus status with strong specificity and sensitivity. The authors enumerated some 160 TCR beta chains as linked to cytomegalovirus.

Here immunoSEQ multiplex PCR was the method, and the copy in TCRdb shows in-frame clones only, minus some. The data contain tens of thousands of clones, 90% to 97% of them singletons. The clonotype was recovered from a woman between 18 and 30 years old in good health and CMV-seronegative. The rearrangement links TRBV29-1 to TRBJ2-4; D ambiguous. Sequencing was done on a sample of PBMCs. In nucleotides, the CDR3 is TGCAGCGTTGGAGGCAACCGTTTAGCCAAAAACATTCAGTACTTC. Translation gives CSVGGNRLAKNIQYF.